The T cell receptor (beta chain) under discussion was sequenced for a study of glioma-infiltrating T cells. TCR alpha and beta CDR3 regions were amplified from RNA using iRepertoire nested multiplex PCR. TCRdb re-analysed the multiplex PCR reads in MiXCR, keeping a single row per CDR3 protein. The profile shows roughly 350,000 distinct CDR3 sequences, roughly two fifths of them singletons. CDR1 and CDR2 from the germline V gene are DFQATT and SNEGSKA (reference sequence). CDR3 length equals 12 residues. Deletions cut 4 bases from V and 4 bases from J, with 8 bases between. The sample taken for sequencing was glioma tissue, nonneoplastic brain tissue, or PBMCs (not recorded which). This sequence joins TRBV20-1 and TRBJ1-3; D call uncertain. This sequence was found in a human donor with low-grade glioma or glioblastoma, undergoing nonglioma brain surgery, or in good health (not recorded which). The CDR3 loop is CSAKGRGNTIYF. The CDR3 coding sequence is TGCAGTGCTAAGGGCAGGGGAAACACCATATATTTT.